The clone carrying this TCR beta chain has only one observation. This entry comes from a study of preoperative IRX-2 immunotherapy in early breast cancer. Treatment denoted: preoperative locoregional IRX-2 cytokine immunotherapy. Germline V gene sequence: CDR1 MNHEY, CDR2 SMNVEV (reference sequence). Trimming shortened V by 11 bases and J by 0 bases, and 11 bases separated the two germline ends. The CDR3 is made up of 14 amino acids. The method was immunoSEQ multiplex PCR; TCRdb's version includes in-frame clones alone and lacks a portion of them. This table holds 30,000 to 35,000 clones, around 96% found once.

V is TRBV27 and J is TRBJ1-6, with TRBD1 as a possible D gene (5 bases). The TCR originated in a human donor with breast cancer. The sample was acquired from a patient treated with IRX-2 immunotherapy. CDR3 DNA sequence: TGTGCCGCGGGGGACCACTCCTATAATTCACCCCTCCACTTT. Translating it yields CAAGDHSYNSPLHF.